A single sample gave rise to the 6 T cell receptor beta chains below, sequenced in a study of T cells in Graves' hyperthyroidism and ophthalmopathy. Using RNA transcripts as the source, TCR beta CDR3 regions were amplified. In the first-round RT-PCR of the TCR CDR3, the HTBI primer set was used. TCRdb re-called the multiplex PCR reads with MiXCR, one entry per CDR3 protein. The data contain about 480,000 distinct CDR3 sequences, over 13% of them singletons. Source material: blood. The receptors derive from a woman aged 18-30 years with Graves' hyperthyroidism.

The chain couples TRBV30 to TRBJ2-5; TRBD1 aligns across 7 bases. Germline CDR1 is GTSNPN and CDR2 is SVGIG (reference sequence). The CDR3 consists of 14 residues. V dropped 8 bases and J dropped 1; count of bases not matched to a gene: 10. This CDR3 reads CAQNAWDSQETQYF. The CDR3 DNA sequence: TGTGCCCAAAATGCCTGGGACAGCCAAGAGACCCAGTACTTC. The variable domain in full, completed from reference TRBV30 and TRBJ2-5, reads SQTIHQWPATLVQPVGSPLSLECTVEGTSNPNLYWYRQAAGRGLQLLFYSVGIGQISSEVPQNLSASRPQDRQFILSSKKLLLSDSGFYLCAQNAWDSQETQYFGPGTRLLVL.

Ten or more counts support this clonotype. This chain connects TRBV27 to TRBJ2-1; 9 bases are shared with TRBD1. Germline CDR1 and CDR2: MNHEY and SMNVEV (reference sequence). V was clipped by 5 bases and J by 10 bases; unmatched bases: 9. CDR3 length: 14 residues. The CDR3 coding sequence is TGTGCCAGCAGTGCGGGACAGGGATTGGGAGAGCAGTTCTTC. It encodes CASSAGQGLGEQFF.

This clonotype came up a few times. V gene TRBV6-5 combines with J gene TRBJ1-6; D is uncertain. The ends were cut back, 2 bases at V and 12 bases at J, with 8 bases in the middle. This CDR3 is 12 amino acids long. Germline CDR1 is MNHEY and CDR2 is SVGAGI. The CDR3 DNA sequence: TGTGCCAGCAGTTACCCCGGGGAACCCCTCCACTTT. It specifies CASSYPGEPLHF.

This clonotype has a handful of counts. This chain joins TRBV25-1 and TRBJ2-6; D may be TRBD1 (5 bases). This CDR3 is 18 amino acids long. V lost 1 base and J lost 0, with 13 bases in between. The germline V gene has CDR1 MGHDK and CDR2 SYGVNS. The CDR3 DNA is TGTGCCAGCAGTGAATCTGGGGCCGCCGTCTCTGGGGCCAACGTCCTGACTTTC. The encoded protein is CASSESGAAVSGANVLTF.

This chain connects TRBV25-1 to TRBJ2-7; D is possibly TRBD1 (5 bases). Per the germline V gene, CDR1 is MGHDK and CDR2 is SYGVNS. The germline V and J ends were trimmed by 4 bases and 6 bases, with 16 bases remaining between them. The CDR3 spans 14 residues. CDR3 sequence reads: CASSVGRARAEQYV. The CDR3 DNA reads TGTGCCAGCAGTGTAGGAAGGGCCAGGGCCGAGCAGTACGTC.

This chain links TRBV5-1 with TRBJ1-5, with D perhaps TRBD1 (5 bases). Germline assignment: CDR1 SGHRS and CDR2 YFSETQ. Trimming removed 4 bases at V and 0 bases at J, with 11 bases between. This CDR3 has 15 amino acids. The CDR3 coding sequence is TGCGCCAGCAGCCGGGGCCCAGGTAGCAATCAGCCCCAGCATTTT. Its translation is CASSRGPGSNQPQHF.